This TCR beta chain stems from a study of blood T cell repertoires in COVID-19. As for the study in general: The samples span acute and convalescent COVID-19 from the United States, Italy and Spain. T cells, B-cell-depleted T cells, or PBMCs supplied cDNA or gDNA.

Authors' methods: Estimated nucleated cell counts came from reference gene primer amplification. Produced via immunoSEQ multiplex PCR; TCRdb's table is partial and in-frame only. V and J calls and clone size are given by that table; D and trimming were obtained from the DNA. The table has approximately 190,000 clones, about 82% seen once. The CDR3 extends over 14 amino acids. The trim removed 8 bases at V and 1 base at J, leaving 1 base unmatched. Germline V gives CDR1 KGHDR, CDR2 SFDVKD. Sequencing was done on a sample of peripheral blood. This TCR came from a woman between 25 and 40 years old with acute or convalescent COVID-19. V usage is TRBV24-1 and J usage is TRBJ2-2, with 9 bases that match TRBD2. CDR3 amino acids: CATMTSGNTGELFF. Written as DNA, the CDR3 is TGTGCCACCATGACTAGCGGGAACACCGGGGAGCTGTTTTTT.